This T cell receptor beta chain was profiled in a study of blood T cell repertoires in COVID-19. Overall study: Donors in the United States, Italy and Spain gave samples during acute or convalescent COVID-19. Nucleic acid was either cDNA or gDNA, and it came from T cells, B-cell-depleted T cells, or PBMCs.

Participant ages covered about 18 to 95 years across 24 US areas. Assay used: immunoSEQ multiplex PCR; TCRdb lists only in-frame clones, some missing. Here the sample spans 270,000 or so clones, just over 90% being singletons. Material for sequencing was PBMCs or T cells enriched from blood (not recorded which). The source is a woman between 40 and 55 years old with acute COVID-19.

In nucleotides, the CDR3 is TGTGCCAGCAGCTCGCATCGGGGGAGTGAAGCTTTCTTT. It is translated as CASSSHRGSEAFF. The chain is built from TRBV11-3 and TRBJ1-1; D might be TRBD1 (5 bases). CDR3 length: 13 residues. Per germline, CDR1 SGHNT and CDR2 YENEEA. The germline V and J ends were trimmed by 4 bases and 7 bases, with 13 bases remaining between them.